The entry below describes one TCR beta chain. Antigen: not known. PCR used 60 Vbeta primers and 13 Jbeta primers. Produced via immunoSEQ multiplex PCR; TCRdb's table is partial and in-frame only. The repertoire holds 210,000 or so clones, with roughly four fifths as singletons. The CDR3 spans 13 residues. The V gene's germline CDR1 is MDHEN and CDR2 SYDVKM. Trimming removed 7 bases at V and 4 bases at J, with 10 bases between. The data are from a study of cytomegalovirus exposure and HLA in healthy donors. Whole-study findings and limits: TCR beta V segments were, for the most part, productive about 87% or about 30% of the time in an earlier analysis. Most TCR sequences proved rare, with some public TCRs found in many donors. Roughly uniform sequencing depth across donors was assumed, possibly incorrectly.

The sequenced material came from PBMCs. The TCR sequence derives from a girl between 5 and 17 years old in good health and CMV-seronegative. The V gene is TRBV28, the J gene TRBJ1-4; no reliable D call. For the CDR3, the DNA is TGTGCCAGCAACGGGATTAATAATGAAAAACTGTTTTTT. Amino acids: CASNGINNEKLFF.